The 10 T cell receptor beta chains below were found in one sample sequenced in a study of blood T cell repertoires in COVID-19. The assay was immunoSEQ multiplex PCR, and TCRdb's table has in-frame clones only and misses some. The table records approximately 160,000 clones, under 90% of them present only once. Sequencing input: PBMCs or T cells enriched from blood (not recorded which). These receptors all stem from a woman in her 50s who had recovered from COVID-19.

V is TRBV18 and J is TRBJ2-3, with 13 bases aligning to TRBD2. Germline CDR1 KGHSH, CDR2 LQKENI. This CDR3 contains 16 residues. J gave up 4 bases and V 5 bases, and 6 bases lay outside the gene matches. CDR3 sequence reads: CASSSTGLAGADTQYF. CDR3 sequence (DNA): TGTGCCAGCTCATCCACCGGACTAGCGGGAGCAGATACGCAGTATTTT.

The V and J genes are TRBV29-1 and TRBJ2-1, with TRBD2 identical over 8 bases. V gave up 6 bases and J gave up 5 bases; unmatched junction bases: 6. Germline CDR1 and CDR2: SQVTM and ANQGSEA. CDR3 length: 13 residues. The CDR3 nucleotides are TGCAGCGTAGAGCCGGGACTAGACAATGAGCAGTTCTTC. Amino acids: CSVEPGLDNEQFF.

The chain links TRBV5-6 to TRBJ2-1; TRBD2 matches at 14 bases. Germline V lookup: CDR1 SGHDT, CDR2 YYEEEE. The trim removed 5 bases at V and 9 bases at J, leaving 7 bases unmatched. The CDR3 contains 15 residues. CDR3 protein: CASSFYGTSGSEQFF. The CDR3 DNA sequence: TGTGCCAGCAGTTTCTACGGGACTAGCGGGAGTGAGCAGTTCTTC.

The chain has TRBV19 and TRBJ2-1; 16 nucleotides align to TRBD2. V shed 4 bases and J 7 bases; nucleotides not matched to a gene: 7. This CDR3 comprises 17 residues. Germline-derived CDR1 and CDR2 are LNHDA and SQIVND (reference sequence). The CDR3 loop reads CASSNQPGLAGGNEQFF. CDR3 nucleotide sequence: TGTGCCAGTAGTAACCAACCGGGACTAGCGGGAGGGAATGAGCAGTTCTTC.

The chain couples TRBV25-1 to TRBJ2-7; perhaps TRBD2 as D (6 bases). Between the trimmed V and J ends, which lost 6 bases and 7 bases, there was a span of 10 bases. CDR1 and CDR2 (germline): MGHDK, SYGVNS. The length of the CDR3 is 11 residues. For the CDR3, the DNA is TGTGCCAGCAGCAGGGCGGGGGAGCAGTACTTC. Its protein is CASSRAGEQYF.

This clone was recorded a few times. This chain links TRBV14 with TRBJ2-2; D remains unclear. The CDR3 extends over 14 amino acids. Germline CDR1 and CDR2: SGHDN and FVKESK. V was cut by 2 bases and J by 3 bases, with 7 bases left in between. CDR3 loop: CASSQMRDTGELFF. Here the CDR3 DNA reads TGTGCCAGCAGCCAAATGCGCGACACCGGGGAGCTGTTTTTT.

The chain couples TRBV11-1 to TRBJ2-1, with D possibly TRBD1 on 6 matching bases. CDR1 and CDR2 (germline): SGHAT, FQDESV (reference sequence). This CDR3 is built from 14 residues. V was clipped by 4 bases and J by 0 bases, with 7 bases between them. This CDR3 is CASSSDSSYNEQFF. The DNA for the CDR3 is TGTGCCAGCAGCTCGGACAGCTCCTACAATGAGCAGTTCTTC.

The CDR3, as DNA: TGTGCCAGCAGTTTAGAAGGGGTGGCACCAGGGCCTTCCCTCCACTTT. Protein product: CASSLEGVAPGPSLHF. The rearrangement uses TRBV27 and TRBJ1-6; TRBD1 is a possible D gene (5 bases). Per germline, CDR1 MNHEY and CDR2 SMNVEV (reference sequence). V lost 2 bases and J lost 14, with 22 bases in between. The CDR3 is 16 residues long.

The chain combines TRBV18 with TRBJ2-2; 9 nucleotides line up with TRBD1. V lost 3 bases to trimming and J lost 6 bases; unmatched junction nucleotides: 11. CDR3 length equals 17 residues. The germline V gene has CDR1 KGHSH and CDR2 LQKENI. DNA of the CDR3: TGTGCCAGCTCACCGTACGTTACAGGGGGCGAGGCCGGGGAGCTGTTTTTT. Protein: CASSPYVTGGEAGELFF.

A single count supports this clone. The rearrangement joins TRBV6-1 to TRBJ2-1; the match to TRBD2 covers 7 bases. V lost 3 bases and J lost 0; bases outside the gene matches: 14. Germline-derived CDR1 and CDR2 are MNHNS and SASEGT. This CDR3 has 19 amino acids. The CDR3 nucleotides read TGTGCCAGCAGTGATGGGGGAGGGTTTGCTGAGAGCTCCTACAATGAGCAGTTCTTC. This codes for CASSDGGGFAESSYNEQFF.